This record covers a single T cell receptor (beta chain). Some clones are missing from TCRdb's copy, which holds only in-frame ones; the method was immunoSEQ multiplex PCR. Seen here are about 76,000 clones, approximately 85% observed once, and the top ten hold 8.5% to 10%. The germline CDR1 and CDR2 sequences are MGHRA and YSYEKL. The CDR3 length is 16 residues. V was cut by 1 base and J by 0 bases, with 7 bases left in between. The sample is drawn from a study of blood T cell repertoires in COVID-19. Sequencing input: peripheral blood. This sequence joins TRBV4-1 and TRBJ2-6, with D possibly matching TRBD2 (5 bases). This clonotype was sampled from a man in his forties or fifties with COVID-19, enrolled during active disease. CDR3 in amino acids: CASSQVGSSGANVLTF. In nucleotides, the CDR3 is TGCGCCAGCAGCCAAGTAGGGAGCTCTGGGGCCAACGTCCTGACTTTC.